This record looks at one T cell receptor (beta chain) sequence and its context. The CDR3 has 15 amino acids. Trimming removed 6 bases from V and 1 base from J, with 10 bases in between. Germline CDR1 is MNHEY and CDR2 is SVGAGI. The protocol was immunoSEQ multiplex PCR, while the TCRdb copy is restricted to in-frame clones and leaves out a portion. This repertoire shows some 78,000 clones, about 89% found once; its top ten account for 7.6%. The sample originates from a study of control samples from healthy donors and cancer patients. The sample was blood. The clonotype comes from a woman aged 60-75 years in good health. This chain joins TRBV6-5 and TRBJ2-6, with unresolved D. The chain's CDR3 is CASSTDTSGANVLTF. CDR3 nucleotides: TGTGCCAGCAGCACTGATACGTCTGGGGCCAACGTCCTGACTTTC.